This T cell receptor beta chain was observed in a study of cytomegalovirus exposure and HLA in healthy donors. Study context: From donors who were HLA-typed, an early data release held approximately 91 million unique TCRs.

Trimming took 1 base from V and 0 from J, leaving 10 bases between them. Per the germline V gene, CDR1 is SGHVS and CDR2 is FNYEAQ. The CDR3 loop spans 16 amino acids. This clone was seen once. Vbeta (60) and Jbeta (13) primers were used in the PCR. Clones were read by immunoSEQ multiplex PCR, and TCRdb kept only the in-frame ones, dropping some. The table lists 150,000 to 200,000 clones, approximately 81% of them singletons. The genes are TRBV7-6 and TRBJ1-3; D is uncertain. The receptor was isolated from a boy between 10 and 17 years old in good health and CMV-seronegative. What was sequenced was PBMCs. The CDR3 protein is CASSLDRSASGNTIYF. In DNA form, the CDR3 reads TGTGCCAGCAGCTTAGATAGGAGCGCCTCTGGAAACACCATATATTTT.